The T cell receptor beta chain described here comes from a study of beta chain features in type 1 diabetes. This clone has just a few counts. The trim removed 3 bases at V and 7 bases at J, leaving 13 bases unmatched. The CDR3 covers 17 residues. Germline-derived CDR1 and CDR2 are LGHNA and YSLEER. The study reverse transcribed the entire isolated RNA, so it sequenced expressed TCRB transcripts. TCRdb keeps only in-frame clones here, not all; method: immunoSEQ multiplex PCR. The data hold around 400,000 clones, with more than 13% observed a single time. The rearrangement joins TRBV4-3 to TRBJ2-1, with 9 bases that match TRBD1. The source material was naive CD4+ T cells from blood. This clonotype originated in a young woman in good health. The CDR3 spells CASSQDSGTGRRNEQFF. The CDR3 DNA sequence: TGCGCCAGCAGCCAGGACTCCGGGACAGGGAGGAGAAATGAGCAGTTCTTC.